A single sample is the source of the 27 T cell receptor beta chains below, sequenced in a study of CD8+CD57+ T cells in acquired aplastic anemia. Both TCR beta VDJ combination and CDR3 sequence profiling were carried out. Genomic DNA was the template for this profiling. TCRdb ran MiXCR on the reads and lists one entry per CDR3 protein. Among just over 450,000 distinct CDR3 sequences, approximately 32% were seen once, and the ten largest hold under 0.95%. Those patients picked for sequencing had displayed CD8+CD57+ cell expansion on flow cytometry. Source material: sorted CD4+, CD8+, or CD8+CD57+ T cells (not recorded which) from PBMCs. The receptors were gathered from a human donor with aplastic anemia.

The V call is TRBV9, the J call TRBJ2-5; TRBD2 matches 15 bases. This CDR3 region has 18 residues. Germline trimming cut 3 bases from V and 4 bases from J; bases unmatched to any gene: 10. The germline gives CDR1 SGDLS, CDR2 YYNGEE. The CDR3 DNA sequence: TGTGCCAGCAGCGCCTACGGACTAGCGGGGGGGCTACGAGAGACCCAGTACTTC. It encodes CASSAYGLAGGLRETQYF.

This clonotype has ten or more counts. The chain carries TRBV19 and TRBJ2-7; TRBD1 agrees at 10 bases. This CDR3 has 15 amino acids. CDR1 is LNHDA and CDR2 is SQIVND in the germline V gene (reference sequence). V lost 6 bases to trimming and J lost 5 bases; unmatched junction nucleotides: 10. The CDR3 loop is CASSKNPGQGNEQYF. The DNA for the CDR3 is TGTGCCAGTAGCAAAAATCCGGGACAGGGGAACGAGCAGTACTTC.

The rearrangement joins TRBV25-1 to TRBJ1-2, with D perhaps matching TRBD1 (6 bases). The CDR3 sequence is 19 residues long. Between the trimmed V and J ends, which lost 5 bases and 2 bases, there was a span of 27 bases. The V gene's germline CDR1 is MGHDK and CDR2 SYGVNS. CDR3 sequence (DNA): TGTGCCAGCAGTTACTCTAGCGGGGGTTCGGACAGACGAAACTATGGCTACACCTTC. Amino acid sequence: CASSYSSGGSDRRNYGYTF.

This clonotype showed up just a few times. V is TRBV2 and J is TRBJ1-3; D uncertain. The germline gives CDR1 SNHLY, CDR2 FYNNEI. Trimming pared 5 bases from V and 0 bases from J, leaving 8 bases between. The CDR3 has 14 residues. Here the CDR3 DNA reads TGTGCCAGCAGTACAGCCTCCTCTGGAAACACCATATATTTT. As protein: CASSTASSGNTIYF.

The chain has TRBV11-2 and TRBJ2-5; D tentatively reads TRBD1 or TRBD2 (6 bases each). The CDR3 length is 14 residues. Germline CDR1 is SGHAT and CDR2 is FQNNGV. V was cut by 5 bases and J by 4 bases, with 14 bases left in between. The CDR3 DNA reads as TGTGCCAGCAGCCGCTTCGAGGGGGGAGAGACCCAGTACTTC. Its protein product is CASSRFEGGETQYF.

The chain has TRBV29-1 and TRBJ2-3; tentatively, D is TRBD1 (6 bases). CDR1 is SQVTM and CDR2 is ANQGSEA in the germline V gene. The CDR3 has 15 residues. Between the trimmed V and J ends, which lost 4 bases and 4 bases, there was a span of 18 bases. CDR3 in DNA: TGCAGCGTTGCAAGTTCAGGGGACGCCTCAGATACGCAGTATTTT. Its translation is CSVASSGDASDTQYF.

This clonotype has ten or more counts. This chain joins TRBV11-2 and TRBJ1-2; weak D call: TRBD1 (6 bases). Germline V lookup: CDR1 SGHAT, CDR2 FQNNGV. Deletions cut 0 bases from V and 8 bases from J, with 13 bases between. The CDR3 consists of 14 residues. Here the CDR3 DNA reads TGTGCCAGCAGCTTAGAGGCAGGGGTCGAGGGCTACACCTTC. Amino acids: CASSLEAGVEGYTF.

This clonotype came up many times. The rearrangement links TRBV29-1 to TRBJ1-1; perhaps TRBD1 as D (5 bases). With 4 bases removed from V and 5 bases from J, the gap between germline ends came to 14 bases. CDR1 and CDR2 from the germline V gene are SQVTM and ANQGSEA. This CDR3 has 13 residues. The CDR3 reads CSVVQGARTEAFF. In DNA form, the CDR3 reads TGCAGCGTTGTTCAGGGAGCGAGAACTGAAGCTTTCTTT.

DNA for the CDR3: TGTGCCAGCAGCGCTGTGGGGCCGACCTACGAGCAGTACTTC. It translates to CASSAVGPTYEQYF. The V gene is TRBV2, the J gene TRBJ2-7, with a weak D call TRBD1 (5 bases). CDR1 SNHLY and CDR2 FYNNEI come from the germline V gene. The CDR3 spans 14 residues. The ends were cut back, 6 bases at V and 2 bases at J, with 14 bases in the middle.

This clonotype was recorded many times. This chain uses TRBV9 with TRBJ1-6, with D hard to call. The CDR3 runs 15 residues. Trimming stripped 0 bases from V and 9 bases from J, with 13 bases between. The V gene's germline CDR1 is SGDLS and CDR2 YYNGEE. The CDR3 here is CASSVDEGWGSPLHF. In DNA form, the CDR3 reads TGTGCCAGCAGCGTAGATGAGGGCTGGGGTTCACCCCTCCACTTT.

As to this clonotype: Its ends do not fully match the called genes, so a read error is possible. This sequence joins TRBV10-3 and TRBJ2-5, with 10 bases fitting TRBD2. Germline V gene sequence: CDR1 ENHRY, CDR2 SYGVKD. The CDR3 totals 15 residues. In nucleotides, the CDR3 is TGTGCCAGCAGTGATAAGCGGGGGGGCCTAGAGACCCAGTACTTC. Protein sequence: CASSDKRGGLETQYF.

V is TRBV11-3 and J is TRBJ2-1; no clear D gene. Per the germline V gene, CDR1 is SGHNT and CDR2 is YENEEA. The CDR3 has 12 amino acids. Trimming took off 7 bases at V and 8 bases at J, with 12 bases between the two ends. The CDR3 region is CASTIRWDEQFF. CDR3 in DNA: TGTGCCAGCACCATTAGGTGGGATGAGCAGTTCTTC.

This chain connects TRBV11-1 to TRBJ1-2, with D perhaps matching TRBD1 (5 bases). Looked up from germline, CDR1 is SGHAT and CDR2 is FQDESV (reference sequence). This CDR3 contains 16 residues. Trimming took off 5 bases at V and 2 bases at J, with 18 bases between the two ends. The CDR3 sequence: CASSTDVDTRNYGYTF. CDR3 sequence (DNA): TGTGCCAGCAGCACCGACGTGGACACTCGGAACTATGGCTACACCTTC.

This clonotype was observed many times. The rearrangement joins TRBV7-9 to TRBJ2-2; TRBD1 matches 8 bases. CDR1 and CDR2 from the germline V gene are SEHNR and FQNEAQ (reference sequence). The CDR3 contains 14 residues. V shed 5 bases and J 7 bases; nucleotides not matched to a gene: 6. CDR3 amino acids: CASSRAGTGGELFF. The CDR3 DNA is TGTGCCAGCAGCAGAGCCGGGACAGGCGGGGAGCTGTTTTTT.

This clonotype was counted a single time. A much larger clone differs by one base, so this may be a read error. V and J are TRBV5-1 and TRBJ2-2, with TRBD2 as a possible D gene (6 bases). There are 13 residues in the CDR3. Germline V gene sequence: CDR1 SGHRS, CDR2 YFSETQ. This chain's CDR3 is CASRDQDTGGLFF. In DNA form, the CDR3 reads TGCGCCAGCAGAGACCAGGACACCGGGGGGCTGTTTTTT.

A note on this clonotype: One junction end disagrees with the germline gene, perhaps due to a read error. The gene calls are TRBV10-3 and TRBJ1-4, with 7 nucleotides matching TRBD1. The length of the CDR3 is 13 residues. In germline, CDR1 is ENHRY, CDR2 SYGVKD. CDR3 bases: TGTGCCAGCAGTGGGGGGACAGCTGAAAAACTGTTTTTT. Its protein product is CASSGGTAEKLFF.

Only a few counts were recorded for this clonotype. The rearrangement uses TRBV20-1 and TRBJ2-1, with 11 nucleotides matching TRBD2. This CDR3 has 14 amino acids. Germline CDR1 DFQATT, CDR2 SNEGSKA (reference sequence). The V and J ends lost 3 bases and 8 bases, in that order; junction bases with no gene match: 6. CDR3 residues: CSASRSGRADEQFF. The CDR3, as DNA: TGCAGTGCTAGCCGTAGCGGGAGGGCTGATGAGCAGTTCTTC.

There are many counts of this clonotype. This rearrangement joins TRBV20-1 to TRBJ2-7; D may match TRBD1 or TRBD2 (6 bases each). This CDR3 contains 13 residues. The germline V gene encodes CDR1 DFQATT and CDR2 SNEGSKA (reference sequence). V was trimmed by 1 base and J by 6 bases, leaving 13 bases between them. CDR3 region: CSARGLGGLEQYF. DNA for the CDR3: TGCAGTGCTAGAGGGTTAGGGGGACTCGAGCAGTACTTC.

This clonotype has at least ten counts. The gene calls are TRBV15 and TRBJ2-7, with TRBD1 matching over 8 bases. Germline V gene sequence: CDR1 LNHNV, CDR2 YYDKDF (reference sequence). V lost 0 bases and J lost 2; bases outside the gene matches: 0. The CDR3 has 14 residues. The DNA for the CDR3 is TGTGCCACCAGCAGAGACAGGGGGCCCTACGAGCAGTACTTC. Translation gives CATSRDRGPYEQYF. Based on the CDR3 plus reference TRBV15 and TRBJ2-7, the full variable domain is DAMVIQNPRYQVTQFGKPVTLSCSQTLNHNVMYWYQQKSSQAPKLLFHYYDKDFNNEADTPDNFQSRRPNTSFCFLDIRSPGLGDTAMYLCATSRDRGPYEQYFGPGTRLTVT.

This clonotype appeared many times. This rearrangement joins TRBV2 to TRBJ2-5, with 8 bases lining up with TRBD2. The CDR3 is 15 amino acids. Germline-derived CDR1 and CDR2 are SNHLY and FYNNEI. V dropped 9 bases and J dropped 0; count of bases not matched to a gene: 9. CDR3 nucleotide sequence: TGTGCCAGTCCCTCCAGCGGGGGATACCAAGAGACCCAGTACTTC. Translation gives CASPSSGGYQETQYF.

This clonotype was picked up a small number of times. The chain couples TRBV6-1 to TRBJ1-1; perhaps TRBD1 as D (6 bases). The CDR3 contains 13 residues. Germline CDR1 reads MNHNS; CDR2 reads SASEGT. V was shortened by 6 bases and J by 0 bases, with 8 bases between the two germline ends. CDR3 protein: CASRDSLNTEAFF. As DNA, the CDR3 is TGTGCCAGCAGGGACAGTCTGAACACTGAAGCTTTCTTT.

This clonotype was seen more than once but under ten times. The rearrangement uses TRBV10-2 and TRBJ2-6, with 9 bases fitting TRBD2. The CDR3 sequence is 17 residues long. V shed 3 bases and J 0 bases; nucleotides not matched to a gene: 3. Per the germline V gene, CDR1 is WSHSY and CDR2 is SAAADI. The CDR3 nucleotides are TGCGCCAGCAGTGAACTAGCGGGCGACTCTGGGGCCAACGTCCTGACTTTC. Translating it yields CASSELAGDSGANVLTF.

This chain joins TRBV2 and TRBJ2-7, with a weak D call TRBD2 (5 bases). Germline V CDR1 and CDR2: SNHLY, FYNNEI. This CDR3 has 14 residues. Trimming stripped 6 bases from V and 2 bases from J, with 14 bases between. The chain's CDR3 is CASSLPGLTYEQYF. Here the CDR3 DNA reads TGTGCCAGCAGCTTACCGGGATTAACCTACGAGCAGTACTTC.

The sample holds many counts of this clonotype. V is TRBV20-1 and J is TRBJ1-5; TRBD1 aligns across 7 bases. The CDR3 consists of 15 residues. The germline V gene encodes CDR1 DFQATT and CDR2 SNEGSKA (reference sequence). The trim removed 2 bases at V and 7 bases at J, leaving 11 bases unmatched. The CDR3 reads CSARSLDRVEQPQHF. The CDR3, as DNA: TGCAGTGCTAGATCCCTTGACAGGGTTGAACAGCCCCAGCATTTT.

This clonotype showed up many times. The V and J genes are TRBV19 and TRBJ2-7; D not certain. The CDR3 loop spans 14 amino acids. V lost 0 bases to trimming and J lost 0 bases, with 6 bases between them. Germline V gene sequence: CDR1 LNHDA, CDR2 SQIVND (reference sequence). CDR3 nucleotides: TGTGCCAGTAGTATAGATCCCATCTCCTACGAGCAGTACTTC. Residues: CASSIDPISYEQYF.

This clonotype was observed a handful of times. The chain recombines TRBV25-1 with TRBJ1-1, with unresolved D. The CDR3 loop spans 15 amino acids. Germline CDR1 and CDR2: MGHDK and SYGVNS. V shed 6 bases and J shed 4 bases, with 18 bases lying between them. The CDR3 loop reads CASSEPGLPGTEAFF. The CDR3 nucleotides are TGTGCCAGCAGCGAGCCGGGCCTCCCGGGCACTGAAGCTTTCTTT.

The sample holds many counts of this clonotype. V and J are TRBV4-1 and TRBJ2-7; TRBD1 might be the D (6 bases). CDR1 and CDR2 from the germline V gene are MGHRA and YSYEKL. The CDR3 has 12 amino acids. V was clipped by 0 bases and J by 7 bases, with 7 bases between them. The CDR3 bases are TGCGCCAGCAGCCAAGAAACAGGGGAGCAGTACTTC. It codes for CASSQETGEQYF.